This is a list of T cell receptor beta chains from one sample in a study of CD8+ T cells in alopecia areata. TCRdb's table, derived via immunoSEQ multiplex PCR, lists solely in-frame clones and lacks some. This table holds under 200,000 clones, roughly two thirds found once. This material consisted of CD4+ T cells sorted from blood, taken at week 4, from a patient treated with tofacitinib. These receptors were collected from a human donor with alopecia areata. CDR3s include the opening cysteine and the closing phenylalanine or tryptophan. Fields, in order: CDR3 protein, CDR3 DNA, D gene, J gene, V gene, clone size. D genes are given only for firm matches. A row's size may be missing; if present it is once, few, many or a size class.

cdr3_aa: CASSESVTGQADTQYF
cdr3_nt: TGTGCCAGCAGTGAATCGGTGACAGGACAGGCAGATACGCAGTATTTT
d_call: TRBD1
j_call: TRBJ2-3
v_call: TRBV25-1
clone_size: few

cdr3_aa: CSVESRRGTDTQYF
cdr3_nt: TGCAGCGTTGAATCACGGCGGGGCACAGATACGCAGTATTTT
d_call: NA
j_call: TRBJ2-3
v_call: TRBV29-1
clone_size: NA

cdr3_aa: CASSPGQGILQETQYF
cdr3_nt: TGTGCCAGCAGCCCAGGACAGGGTATACTCCAAGAGACCCAGTACTTC
d_call: TRBD1
j_call: TRBJ2-5
v_call: TRBV4-2
clone_size: NA

cdr3_aa: CASTGPGQETQYF
cdr3_nt: TGTGCCAGCACGGGGCCAGGGCAAGAGACCCAGTACTTC
d_call: NA
j_call: TRBJ2-5
v_call: TRBV2
clone_size: many

cdr3_aa: CSVEKNRGQETQYF
cdr3_nt: TGCAGCGTTGAAAAAAACAGGGGGCAGGAGACCCAGTACTTC
d_call: TRBD1
j_call: TRBJ2-5
v_call: TRBV29-1
clone_size: NA

cdr3_aa: CSVGALTGGRGGYTF
cdr3_nt: TGCAGCGTTGGAGCCCTGACAGGGGGCCGAGGTGGCTACACCTTC
d_call: TRBD1
j_call: TRBJ1-2
v_call: TRBV29-1
clone_size: NA

cdr3_aa: CASSLRGSDTQYF
cdr3_nt: TGTGCCAGCAGTTTACGGGGGTCAGATACGCAGTATTTT
d_call: NA
j_call: TRBJ2-3
v_call: TRBV27
clone_size: NA

cdr3_aa: CASSQRVVVFGEKLFF
cdr3_nt: TGCGCCAGCAGCCAGCGAGTTGTGGTGTTCGGGGAAAAACTGTTTTTT
d_call: NA
j_call: TRBJ1-4
v_call: TRBV4-3
clone_size: NA

cdr3_aa: CASSTQGPGETQYF
cdr3_nt: TGTGCCAGTAGTACACAGGGTCCAGGGGAGACCCAGTACTTC
d_call: NA
j_call: TRBJ2-5
v_call: TRBV19
clone_size: NA

cdr3_aa: CASSTGQPGNQPQHF
cdr3_nt: TGTGCCAGCAGCACCGGACAGCCGGGGAATCAGCCCCAGCATTTT
d_call: NA
j_call: TRBJ1-5
v_call: TRBV7-2
clone_size: few

cdr3_aa: CASSSQGAGGELFF
cdr3_nt: TGTGCCAGCAGCTCACAGGGGGCTGGCGGGGAGCTGTTTTTT
d_call: TRBD1
j_call: TRBJ2-2
v_call: TRBV7-2
clone_size: few

cdr3_aa: CASREGTGSQPQHF
cdr3_nt: TGTGCCAGCAGAGAAGGGACAGGGAGTCAGCCCCAGCATTTT
d_call: TRBD1
j_call: TRBJ1-5
v_call: TRBV6-5
clone_size: once

cdr3_aa: CASSQTAGATNQPQHF
cdr3_nt: TGTGCCAGCAGCCAAACCGCAGGGGCTACCAATCAGCCCCAGCATTTT
d_call: NA
j_call: TRBJ1-5
v_call: TRBV4-2
clone_size: NA

cdr3_aa: CASRPSGTTKTYEQYF
cdr3_nt: TGTGCCAGCAGGCCATCCGGGACTACCAAAACCTACGAGCAGTACTTC
d_call: TRBD2
j_call: TRBJ2-7
v_call: TRBV6-6
clone_size: NA

cdr3_aa: CASSVRDFTDTQYF
cdr3_nt: TGTGCCAGCAGTGTCCGGGACTTCACAGATACGCAGTATTTT
d_call: NA
j_call: TRBJ2-3
v_call: TRBV6-5
clone_size: NA

cdr3_aa: CASSPVTGGDYGYTF
cdr3_nt: TGCGCCAGCAGCCCGGTGACAGGGGGCGACTATGGCTACACCTTC
d_call: TRBD1
j_call: TRBJ1-2
v_call: TRBV5-1
clone_size: NA

cdr3_aa: CASSDEPVLSGANVLTF
cdr3_nt: TGTGCCAGCAGTGACGAGCCAGTGCTCTCTGGGGCCAACGTCCTGACTTTC
d_call: NA
j_call: TRBJ2-6
v_call: TRBV6-1
clone_size: NA

cdr3_aa: CASSLVQDLWGYTF
cdr3_nt: TGTGCCAGCAGCTTGGTCCAGGACCTATGGGGCTACACCTTC
d_call: NA
j_call: TRBJ1-2
v_call: TRBV5-6
clone_size: NA

cdr3_aa: CSVEEVQGHRTEAFF
cdr3_nt: TGCAGCGTTGAGGAGGTGCAGGGTCACCGCACTGAAGCTTTCTTT
d_call: NA
j_call: TRBJ1-1
v_call: TRBV29-1
clone_size: NA

cdr3_aa: CSARTSYEQYF
cdr3_nt: TGCAGCGCCAGAACGTCCTACGAGCAGTACTTC
d_call: NA
j_call: TRBJ2-7
v_call: TRBV29-1
clone_size: NA

cdr3_aa: CSVASHTGESYF
cdr3_nt: TGCAGCGTCGCATCACACACAGGGGAGTCGTACTTC
d_call: TRBD1
j_call: TRBJ2-5
v_call: TRBV29-1
clone_size: NA

cdr3_aa: CASSLAGQGRSGANVLTF
cdr3_nt: TGCGCCAGCAGCTTGGCGGGACAGGGGAGATCTGGGGCCAACGTCCTGACTTTC
d_call: TRBD1
j_call: TRBJ2-6
v_call: TRBV5-1
clone_size: few

cdr3_aa: CASSSSWHGYTF
cdr3_nt: TGTGCCAGCAGCTCGTCCTGGCATGGCTACACCTTC
d_call: NA
j_call: TRBJ1-2
v_call: TRBV7-2
clone_size: NA

cdr3_aa: CAIRDTDTQYF
cdr3_nt: TGTGCCATCAGGGACACAGATACGCAGTATTTT
d_call: NA
j_call: TRBJ2-3
v_call: TRBV10-3
clone_size: NA

cdr3_aa: CSVERHREDEQFF
cdr3_nt: TGCAGCGTTGAACGTCATAGGGAGGATGAGCAGTTCTTC
d_call: NA
j_call: TRBJ2-1
v_call: TRBV29-1
clone_size: few

cdr3_aa: CASSLKRGAQETQYF
cdr3_nt: TGTGCCAGCAGCTTAAAGCGGGGAGCACAAGAGACCCAGTACTTC
d_call: TRBD2
j_call: TRBJ2-5
v_call: TRBV7-3
clone_size: NA

cdr3_aa: CASSLAPGLAPNEQFF
cdr3_nt: TGTGCCAGCAGCTTAGCTCCGGGACTAGCGCCGAATGAGCAGTTCTTC
d_call: TRBD2
j_call: TRBJ2-1
v_call: TRBV5-4
clone_size: NA

cdr3_aa: CAWRRRGTEAFF
cdr3_nt: TGTGCCTGGAGAAGGCGCGGCACTGAAGCTTTCTTT
d_call: NA
j_call: TRBJ1-1
v_call: TRBV30
clone_size: NA

cdr3_aa: CAWSARETQYF
cdr3_nt: TGTGCCTGGAGTGCAAGGGAGACCCAGTACTTC
d_call: NA
j_call: TRBJ2-5
v_call: TRBV30
clone_size: NA

cdr3_aa: CASSSSGSSYNEQFF
cdr3_nt: TGTGCCAGCAGTTCTAGCGGGAGCTCCTACAATGAGCAGTTCTTC
d_call: TRBD2
j_call: TRBJ2-1
v_call: TRBV6-5
clone_size: NA

cdr3_aa: CASSQAGGQGYEQYF
cdr3_nt: TGTGCCAGCAGCCAAGCGGGGGGACAGGGTTACGAGCAGTACTTC
d_call: TRBD1
j_call: TRBJ2-7
v_call: TRBV4-2
clone_size: NA

cdr3_aa: CASGVLQSSYEQYF
cdr3_nt: TGTGCCAGCGGCGTTCTACAAAGCTCCTACGAGCAGTACTTC
d_call: NA
j_call: TRBJ2-7
v_call: TRBV6-5
clone_size: NA

cdr3_aa: CAWSYTGPGVSGANVLTF
cdr3_nt: TGTGCCTGGAGTTACACCGGGCCAGGGGTTTCTGGGGCCAACGTCCTGACTTTC
d_call: NA
j_call: TRBJ2-6
v_call: TRBV30
clone_size: NA

cdr3_aa: CASSEGLYGYTF
cdr3_nt: TGCGCCAGCAGCGAAGGGTTATATGGCTACACCTTC
d_call: NA
j_call: TRBJ1-2
v_call: TRBV4-1
clone_size: once

cdr3_aa: CSVDRTGGMTNGYTF
cdr3_nt: TGCAGCGTCGATCGGACAGGGGGAATGACAAATGGCTACACCTTC
d_call: TRBD1
j_call: TRBJ1-2
v_call: TRBV29-1
clone_size: NA

cdr3_aa: CAWQGLANNEQFF
cdr3_nt: TGTGCCTGGCAGGGACTAGCCAACAATGAGCAGTTCTTC
d_call: TRBD2
j_call: TRBJ2-1
v_call: TRBV30
clone_size: NA

cdr3_aa: CSVQGGEGQPQHF
cdr3_nt: TGCAGCGTTCAAGGCGGGGAGGGTCAGCCCCAGCATTTT
d_call: NA
j_call: TRBJ1-5
v_call: TRBV29-1
clone_size: NA

cdr3_aa: CASSLRAYTDTQYF
cdr3_nt: TGTGCCAGCAGTCTCCGGGCCTACACAGATACGCAGTATTTT
d_call: NA
j_call: TRBJ2-3
v_call: TRBV6-6
clone_size: few

cdr3_aa: CATSRDRDRGEQYF
cdr3_nt: TGTGCCACCAGCAGAGATCGAGACCGGGGCGAGCAGTACTTC
d_call: NA
j_call: TRBJ2-7
v_call: TRBV15
clone_size: NA

cdr3_aa: CASSLRGGGSWASTDTQYF
cdr3_nt: TGTGCCAGCAGCTTGAGGGGCGGAGGGTCTTGGGCTAGCACAGATACGCAGTATTTT
d_call: NA
j_call: TRBJ2-3
v_call: TRBV7-3
clone_size: once

cdr3_aa: CSVALGGETQYF
cdr3_nt: TGCAGCGTCGCCCTGGGTGGAGAGACCCAGTACTTC
d_call: NA
j_call: TRBJ2-5
v_call: TRBV29-1
clone_size: NA

cdr3_aa: CASRQSSWTGSEAFF
cdr3_nt: TGCGCCAGCAGACAATCTTCTTGGACAGGGAGTGAGGCTTTCTTT
d_call: TRBD1
j_call: TRBJ1-1
v_call: TRBV4-3
clone_size: NA

cdr3_aa: CSVEPTGAGEQYF
cdr3_nt: TGCAGCGTTGAACCAACAGGGGCGGGGGAGCAGTACTTC
d_call: NA
j_call: TRBJ2-7
v_call: TRBV29-1
clone_size: few

cdr3_aa: CASSQDTGTGLVEQYF
cdr3_nt: TGTGCCAGCAGCCAAGACACCGGGACAGGGCTTGTCGAGCAGTACTTC
d_call: TRBD1
j_call: TRBJ2-7
v_call: TRBV4-2
clone_size: NA

cdr3_aa: CASSAQGGYNSPLHF
cdr3_nt: TGTGCCAGCAGCGCGCAGGGAGGCTATAATTCACCCCTCCACTTT
d_call: NA
j_call: TRBJ1-6
v_call: TRBV11-2
clone_size: many

cdr3_aa: CASSIGASGIYGYTF
cdr3_nt: TGTGCCAGCAGTATAGGGGCCTCGGGGATCTATGGCTACACCTTC
d_call: NA
j_call: TRBJ1-2
v_call: TRBV6-5
clone_size: few

cdr3_aa: CASSLSGSGGSETQYF
cdr3_nt: TGCGCCAGCAGCTTGTCGGGTAGCGGGGGGTCGGAGACCCAGTACTTC
d_call: TRBD2
j_call: TRBJ2-5
v_call: TRBV5-1
clone_size: few

cdr3_aa: CTSSSRLAQETQYF
cdr3_nt: TGTACCAGCAGCTCACGACTAGCACAAGAGACCCAGTACTTC
d_call: TRBD2
j_call: TRBJ2-5
v_call: TRBV7-9
clone_size: NA